These 21 T cell receptor beta chains were sequenced from one sample in a study of cytomegalovirus exposure and HLA in healthy donors. Primers: 60 Vbeta forward and 13 Jbeta reverse. TCRdb's copy holds only in-frame clones and misses some; the assay was immunoSEQ multiplex PCR. Of approximately 87,000 clones in the sample, 65% to 90% were seen once. The sample was PBMCs. These receptors all come from a woman aged 70-85 years in good health and CMV-seropositive.

V gene TRBV6-5 combines with J gene TRBJ1-2; 8 bases match TRBD1. Unmatched junction bases numbered 8, after V lost 7 bases and J lost 4 bases. The CDR3 runs to 14 residues. Germline V gives CDR1 MNHEY, CDR2 SVGAGI. The CDR3 region has the DNA TGTGCCAGCACCCCAGGGGGCGGTGGCTATGGCTACACCTTC. Amino acid sequence: CASTPGGGGYGYTF.

The chain couples TRBV4-3 to TRBJ2-2; 7 bases fit TRBD1. Germline V lookup: CDR1 LGHNA, CDR2 YSLEER. V was clipped by 3 bases and J by 7 bases; unmatched bases: 11. The CDR3 covers 16 residues. CDR3 sequence: CASSHTFTGALGELFF. CDR3 DNA: TGCGCCAGCAGCCATACTTTCACAGGGGCGCTCGGGGAGCTGTTTTTT.

This clone was detected only a few times. This chain joins TRBV19 and TRBJ2-7; weak D call: TRBD1 (7 bases). Germline V gives CDR1 LNHDA, CDR2 SQIVND (reference sequence). V shed 5 bases and J shed 6 bases, with 20 bases lying between them. The CDR3 runs 15 residues. CDR3 amino acids: CASSAARGTDSEQYF. In nucleotides, the CDR3 is TGTGCCAGTAGTGCCGCCCGGGGGACAGACAGCGAGCAGTACTTC.

The chain combines TRBV27 with TRBJ1-5, with TRBD1 as a possible D gene (5 bases). Germline V gene data show CDR1 as MNHEY and CDR2 as SMNVEV (reference sequence). This CDR3 is 15 amino acids long. Trimming pared 6 bases from V and 4 bases from J, leaving 16 bases between. DNA for the CDR3: TGTGCCAGCAGGCCGGGGGGGATGAGAAATCAGCCCCAGCATTTT. The encoded protein is CASRPGGMRNQPQHF.

The chain is built from TRBV27 and TRBJ2-3; 9 bases are a match to TRBD1. With V trimmed by 3 bases and J by 6 bases, 7 bases remained unmatched. In germline, CDR1 is MNHEY, CDR2 SMNVEV (reference sequence). This CDR3 contains 15 residues. This chain's CDR3 is CASSFDRGGMDTQYF. The CDR3 region has the DNA TGTGCCAGCAGTTTCGACAGGGGGGGTATGGATACGCAGTATTTT.

The rearrangement joins TRBV19 to TRBJ2-1; 13 nucleotides line up with TRBD2. The CDR3 is made up of 19 amino acids. V was clipped by 9 bases and J by 7 bases; unmatched bases: 21. Germline V gene data show CDR1 as LNHDA and CDR2 as SQIVND (reference sequence). CDR3 in DNA: TGTGCCAGGGAACAGATCCTTGATCGGACTAGCGGGAGCGATAATGAGCAGTTCTTC. This translates into CAREQILDRTSGSDNEQFF.

The genes are TRBV5-4 and TRBJ2-7; D may be TRBD1 (6 bases). Germline CDR1 SGHNT, CDR2 YYREEE (reference sequence). V shed 4 bases and J shed 6 bases, with 20 bases lying between them. The CDR3 has 15 amino acids. The CDR3 DNA reads TGTGCCAGCAGCACGCTTACAGGGAATTTTGGCGAGCAGTACTTC. Encoded protein: CASSTLTGNFGEQYF.

This rearrangement joins TRBV7-2 to TRBJ1-2, with 9 bases that match TRBD1. Per germline, CDR1 SGHTA and CDR2 FQGNSA. V dropped 5 bases and J dropped 5; count of bases not matched to a gene: 9. The CDR3 extends over 15 amino acids. CDR3: CASSQRGQGPYGYTF. CDR3 sequence (DNA): TGTGCCAGCAGCCAACGCGGACAGGGGCCTTATGGCTACACCTTC. Complete variable domain (other parts from reference TRBV7-2 and TRBJ1-2): GAGVSQSPSNKVTEKGKDVELRCDPISGHTALYWYRQSLGQGLEFLIYFQGNSAPDKSGLPSDRFSAERTGGSVSTLTIQRTQQEDSAVYLCASSQRGQGPYGYTFGSGTRLTVV.

This rearrangement joins TRBV7-2 to TRBJ1-5; tentatively, D is TRBD1 (6 bases). The V end lost 2 bases, the J end lost 2 bases, and 10 bases lay between the germline ends. The CDR3 totals 15 residues. Germline-derived CDR1 and CDR2 are SGHTA and FQGNSA. The CDR3, as DNA: TGTGCCAGCAGCTTAACATCAGGGGGCAATCAGCCCCAGCATTTT. Its protein product is CASSLTSGGNQPQHF.

This clone showed up just a few times. This chain uses TRBV19 with TRBJ2-3; D is perhaps TRBD2 (5 bases). The CDR3 loop spans 15 amino acids. Germline CDR1 and CDR2: LNHDA and SQIVND (reference sequence). Trimming left V 4 bases short and J 0 bases short, with 11 bases between. The CDR3 nucleotides read TGTGCCAGTAGTACCACGGGGATGAGCACAGATACGCAGTATTTT. It encodes CASSTTGMSTDTQYF.

This chain joins TRBV7-3 and TRBJ2-2, with 14 bases fitting TRBD2. This CDR3 is built from 20 residues. The germline CDR1 and CDR2 sequences are SGHTA and FQGTGA. J gave up 0 bases and V 0 bases, and 6 bases lay outside the gene matches. As DNA, the CDR3 is TGTGCCAGCAGCTTAACGGGACAGGGACTAGCGGGGGCGAACACCGGGGAGCTGTTTTTT. Amino acid sequence: CASSLTGQGLAGANTGELFF.

The sample holds one count of this clone. J is TRBJ2-3 and V is TRBV29-1, with 10 bases fitting TRBD2. Trimming took 3 bases from V and 1 from J; bases not matched to a gene: 13. This CDR3 is built from 18 residues. The germline V gene encodes CDR1 SQVTM and CDR2 ANQGSEA. The CDR3 DNA sequence: TGCAGCGTTGAGACCGGCGCGGCTAGCGGGAGTGGCACAGATACGCAGTATTTT. This encodes CSVETGAASGSGTDTQYF.

This chain connects TRBV27 to TRBJ2-5; 11 bases fit TRBD2. Per germline, CDR1 MNHEY and CDR2 SMNVEV (reference sequence). With 5 bases clipped from V and 5 bases from J, the junction kept 4 bases outside the gene matches. This CDR3 comprises 14 residues. The CDR3 bases are TGTGCCAGCAGTCTAGCGGGAGGAAGGGAGACCCAGTACTTC. It translates to CASSLAGGRETQYF.

The DNA of the CDR3 is TGTGCCAGCAGTTCTCGTGGGCAAAGGTACTTC. This encodes CASSSRGQRYF. V usage is TRBV27 and J usage is TRBJ2-5; no clear D gene. The germline V gene has CDR1 MNHEY and CDR2 SMNVEV (reference sequence). The CDR3 covers 11 residues. The V gene lost 4 bases and the J gene lost 13 bases, with 13 bases spanning the gap.

The chain links TRBV7-2 to TRBJ2-5; unclear D gene. Germline CDR1 SGHTA, CDR2 FQGNSA. The CDR3 contains 14 residues. Trimming pared 1 base from V and 4 bases from J, leaving 10 bases between. The CDR3 bases are TGTGCCAGCAGCTTAGTTTCGAGCCGAGAGACCCAGTACTTC. Protein: CASSLVSSRETQYF.

V is TRBV6-5 and J is TRBJ2-5; 12 bases match TRBD1. Gene TRBJ2-7 matches the end of the DNA better, so the J call may be wrong. This CDR3 contains 13 residues. Germline V gene lookup returns CDR1 MNHEY and CDR2 SVGAGI. The CDR3 coding sequence is TGTGCCAGCAAGGGACAGGGGGCATCCGAGCAGTACTTC. Translation: CASKGQGASEQYF.

The chain couples TRBV6-6 to TRBJ2-7, with D hard to call. Trimming left V 2 bases short and J 0 bases short, with 8 bases between. CDR1 is MNHNY, CDR2 SVGAGI, per germline (reference sequence). The CDR3 is 14 residues long. The DNA for the CDR3 is TGTGCCAGCAGTTACGGGTCGGGCTCCTACGAGCAGTACTTC. It codes for CASSYGSGSYEQYF.

The V gene is TRBV6-5, the J gene TRBJ2-3, with 8 bases aligning to TRBD2. There are 14 residues in the CDR3. Per the germline V gene, CDR1 is MNHEY and CDR2 is SVGAGI. V was clipped by 8 bases and J by 7 bases; unmatched bases: 11. The CDR3 here is CASQRAGGLYTQYF. As DNA, the CDR3 is TGTGCCAGCCAACGGGCGGGAGGCCTCTATACGCAGTATTTT.

The J gene is TRBJ2-7, the V gene TRBV5-4; the match to TRBD2 covers 9 bases. Germline V gene lookup returns CDR1 SGHNT and CDR2 YYREEE (reference sequence). The CDR3 spans 14 residues. V was pared by 2 bases and J by 5 bases, with 5 bases of the junction left unmatched. In DNA form, the CDR3 reads TGTGCCAGCAGCTTCCCTAGCGGGGAGGACGAGCAGTACTTC. Its translation: CASSFPSGEDEQYF.

A few counts support this clone. This CDR3 is CASSQGTSEETQYF. CDR3 DNA: TGCGCCAGCAGCCAGGGGACTAGTGAAGAGACCCAGTACTTC. V usage is TRBV4-1 and J usage is TRBJ2-5; TRBD2 agrees at 8 bases. Germline V gene sequence: CDR1 MGHRA, CDR2 YSYEKL. CDR3 size: 14 residues. V was clipped by 3 bases and J by 3 bases; unmatched bases: 3.

The chain is built from TRBV9 and TRBJ2-1; 10 bases match TRBD1. Per germline, CDR1 SGDLS and CDR2 YYNGEE. V was clipped by 3 bases and J by 6 bases; unmatched bases: 3. The CDR3 contains 14 residues. The DNA of the CDR3 is TGTGCCAGCAGCGGACAGGGGGCTGTCAATGAGCAGTTCTTC. Translation: CASSGQGAVNEQFF.